This is a list of T cell receptor beta chains from one sample in a study of vaccination effects on CD4 cells after COVID-19. Clones were read by immunoSEQ multiplex PCR, and TCRdb kept only the in-frame ones, dropping some. The data show roughly 45,000 clones, more than 60% seen once. Their antigens are not known. This material consisted of CD4+ T cells from PBMCs cultured with a peptide pool, taken before COVID-19 vaccination. The receptors stem from a human donor who had a prior SARS-CoV-2 infection. Both conserved end residues are part of each CDR3. Each record gives: D gene, J gene, clone size, V gene, CDR3 DNA, CDR3 protein. D genes are given only for firm matches. Not all rows give a size; the values are once, few, many and, for expanded clones, a class.

>-|TRBJ1-5|-|TRBV20-1
TGCAGTGCTAGTGAGGACAGTGATCAGCCCCAGCATTTT
CSASEDSDQPQHF
>-|TRBJ2-3|few|TRBV28
TGTGCCAGCAGTTTATTTGGGTATAGCACAGATACGCAGTATTTT
CASSLFGYSTDTQYF
>-|TRBJ1-5|-|TRBV24-1
TGTGCCACCAGTGGGGTTTTGGGGGTTAATCAGCCCCAGCATTTT
CATSGVLGVNQPQHF
>-|TRBJ2-7|once|TRBV11-2
TGTGCCAGCAGCTTTGGCCCCGCTAGCGCGTACTACGAGCAGTACTTC
CASSFGPASAYYEQYF
>-|TRBJ1-3|few|TRBV19
TGTGCCAGTAGTAGAACCTCTGGAAACACCATATATTTT
CASSRTSGNTIYF
>-|TRBJ1-2|-|TRBV5-1
TGCGCCAGCAGCTCAAACCCCAGGGATCCTGGCTACACCTTC
CASSSNPRDPGYTF
>-|TRBJ2-2|-|TRBV5-1
TGCGCCAGCAGCCTGATGGGGGCCGCCGGGGAGCTGTTTTTT
CASSLMGAAGELFF
>-|TRBJ2-4|-|TRBV19
TGTGCCAGTAGCCCCAGGGTGAACATTCAGTACTTC
CASSPRVNIQYF
>-|TRBJ2-6|-|TRBV3-1/TRBV3-2
TGTGCCAGCAGCCTGGGACGTTCCTCTGGGGCCAACGTCCTGACTTTC
CASSLGRSSGANVLTF
>-|TRBJ1-6|-|TRBV11-3
TGTGCCAGCAGCTTAGGACGTAACTATAATTCACCCCTCCACTTT
CASSLGRNYNSPLHF
>-|TRBJ2-7|-|TRBV11-3
TGTGCCAGCAGCTTAGTCGTTCGCGAGCAGTACTTC
CASSLVVREQYF
>-|TRBJ1-1|-|TRBV6-5
TGTGCCAGCAGTACCGAGACTAACACTGAAGCTTTCTTT
CASSTETNTEAFF
>TRBD2|TRBJ2-2|-|TRBV18
TGTGCCAGCTCACCATTACTAGCGCGCGCGAACACCGGGGAGCTGTTTTTT
CASSPLLARANTGELFF
>-|TRBJ2-7|-|TRBV19
TGTGCCAGTAGTATAGCCGGAACCGCTTACGAGCAGTACTTC
CASSIAGTAYEQYF
>-|TRBJ2-5|-|TRBV18
TGTGCCAGCTCACCTTTCATGGGAAGGGAAGAGACCCAGTACTTC
CASSPFMGREETQYF
>-|TRBJ2-3|-|TRBV7-9
TGTGCCAGCACCCTAAGTCGGGGACAATGGGCAGATACGCAGTATTTT
CASTLSRGQWADTQYF
>TRBD1|TRBJ2-7|-|TRBV18
TGTGCCAGCTCACGGAAAGGACAGGGGTTAGGGCAGTACTTC
CASSRKGQGLGQYF
>TRBD2|TRBJ2-1|-|TRBV5-4
TGTGCCAGCAGCAGGACTAGTTCGTTGGCCGGCGAGCAGTTCTTC
CASSRTSSLAGEQFF
>-|TRBJ2-7|-|TRBV6-2/TRBV6-3
TGTGCCAGCAGTCCAGCCCGGGACGAGCAGTACTTC
CASSPARDEQYF
>TRBD1|TRBJ2-7|-|TRBV10-3
TGTGCCATCGGTAACACCGGGACAGCCGCCTACGAGCAGTACTTC
CAIGNTGTAAYEQYF
>TRBD2|TRBJ2-7|few|TRBV6-5
TGTGCCAGCAGGATGCTAGCGGGATACGAGCAGTACTTC
CASRMLAGYEQYF
>-|TRBJ2-7|-|TRBV7-3
TGTGCCAGCAGCAGGGGACCCGGGTACGAGCAGTACTTC
CASSRGPGYEQYF
>TRBD2|TRBJ2-3|medium-sized|TRBV15
TGTGCCACCAGCAGTTCGCGGGAGCCAACAGATACGCAGTATTTT
CATSSSREPTDTQYF
>-|TRBJ1-2|-|TRBV21-1
TGTGCCAGCAGCAAAGGACAGGAGCATAACTATGGCTACACCTTC
CASSKGQEHNYGYTF
>TRBD1|TRBJ1-4|-|TRBV6-5
TGTGCCAGCCGGGACAGCAGTTCAACTAATGAAAAACTGTTTTTT
CASRDSSSTNEKLFF
>TRBD1|TRBJ2-7|-|TRBV6-5
TGTGCCAGCAACGGACAGGGGGCGCGCGGCGAGCAGTACTTC
CASNGQGARGEQYF